The clone carrying this T cell receptor beta chain appeared once. What it recognizes is unknown. These data belong to a study of cytomegalovirus exposure and HLA in healthy donors. As for the study in general: Early release data held 75 million to 100 million unique TCRs from HLA-typed donors. Overall study results and limits: The dataset shows that most TCR sequences were rare, while some public TCRs occurred in many donors. The later analysis indicated that the majority of CMV-associated TCR beta chains appeared HLA-restricted. The listing of fewer than 200 TCR beta chains classed them as cytomegalovirus-associated.

In the PCR, 60 Vbeta and 13 Jbeta primers were used. TCRdb's table, derived via immunoSEQ multiplex PCR, lists solely in-frame clones and lacks some. The table records some 130,000 clones, 81% of them present only once. The TCR was taken from a man in his late teens or twenties in good health and CMV-seronegative. Sequenced: PBMCs.

CDR3 nucleotide sequence: TGCGCCAGCAGCCAAGAGTGGACTACCAGCTCCTACGAGCAGTACTTC. Translation gives CASSQEWTTSSYEQYF. The rearrangement links TRBV4-3 to TRBJ2-5; possible D gene TRBD2, 6 bases. With the DNA end fitting TRBJ2-7 better, the J assignment may be wrong. The CDR3 has 16 residues. The germline V gene has CDR1 LGHNA and CDR2 YSLEER.